This TCR beta chain comes out of a study of blood T cell repertoires in COVID-19. The ends lost 2 bases at V and 6 bases at J; junction bases unmatched: 7. Germline CDR1 and CDR2: MNHEY and SVGAGI. The CDR3 length is 14 residues. Using immunoSEQ multiplex PCR, the repertoire was profiled, and TCRdb retains in-frame clones only, with some absent. Found here are 430,000 or so clones, approximately 90% of them singletons; the top ten hold around 1.9%. Cohorts were determined from participant-reported clinical history. Before being deemed recovered, Cohort 3 donors had two negative PCRs, clearance, or symptom resolution.

The specimen sequenced was PBMCs or T cells enriched from blood (not recorded which). V and J are TRBV6-5 and TRBJ2-7, with 7 bases identical to TRBD1. This TCR was sampled from a woman aged 40 to 49 who had recovered from COVID-19. As DNA, the CDR3 is TGTGCCAGCAGTTACGGTCAGGGGGTGGGCGAGCAGTACTTC. This encodes CASSYGQGVGEQYF.